This TCR beta chain was found in a study of T cell responses to AZD1222 COVID-19 vaccine. General study findings and limits: Unmutated variant regions reportedly attract nearly half of all spike-specific TCRs. Clonal diversity may have been underestimated, and the donors were mostly white British, with more females than males.

For this clone: The antigen is undetermined.

Here immunoSEQ multiplex PCR was the method, and the copy in TCRdb shows in-frame clones only, minus some. The data hold 130,000 to 150,000 clones, with around nine tenths observed a single time. V was pared by 11 bases and J by 0 bases, with 11 bases between. CDR1 is MNHEY, CDR2 SVGAGI, per germline. This CDR3 region has 12 residues. This TCR derives from an adult in good health. Material: peripheral blood, obtained on day 0 of AZD1222 vaccination. The chain is built from TRBV6-5 and TRBJ2-7; no clear D. The CDR3 DNA sequence: TGTGCCGTCCGGACGGGCTCCTACGAGCAGTACTTC. Translating gives CAVRTGSYEQYF.